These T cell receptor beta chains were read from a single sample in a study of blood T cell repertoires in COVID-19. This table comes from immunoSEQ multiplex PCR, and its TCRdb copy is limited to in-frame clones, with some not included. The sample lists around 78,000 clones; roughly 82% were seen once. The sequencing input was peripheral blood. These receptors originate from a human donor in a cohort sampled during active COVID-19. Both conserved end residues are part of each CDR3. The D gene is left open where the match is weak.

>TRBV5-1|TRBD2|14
CASSWTSGSYEQYF
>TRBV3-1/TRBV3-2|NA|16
CASSSRMEGKNTEAFF
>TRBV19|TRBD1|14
CASSSGQGSYEQYF
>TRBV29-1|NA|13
CSVDPTGTGEQYF
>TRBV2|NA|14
CASGEGRGQETQYF
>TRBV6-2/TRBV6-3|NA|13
CASSYSVNQPQHF
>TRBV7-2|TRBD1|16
CASSSGDRSPHYGYTF
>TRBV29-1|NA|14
CSVARTRGGYGYTF
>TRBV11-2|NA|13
CATRRDWDTEAFF
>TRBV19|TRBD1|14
CASSIDRVREKLFF
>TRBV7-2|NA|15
CASSLSGRVNTEAFF
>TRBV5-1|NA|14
CASSLRAMNTEAFF
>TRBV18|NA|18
CASSPRTQMGRTNYGYTF
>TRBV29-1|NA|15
CSASGGSNSGNTIYF
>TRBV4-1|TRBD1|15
CASSPGQGGKTEAFF
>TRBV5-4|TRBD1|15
CATRQGRDAEDGYTF
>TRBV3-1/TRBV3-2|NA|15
CASSHPGQRKETQYF
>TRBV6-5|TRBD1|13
CASRPGQQYEQYF
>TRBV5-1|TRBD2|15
CASSSSGAKQETQYF
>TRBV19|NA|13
CASTKHPAGGYTF
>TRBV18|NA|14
CASSAPSEGEKLFF
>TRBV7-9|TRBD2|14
CASSLGGGAYEQYF
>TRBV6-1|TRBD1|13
CASSEGGQTIRFF
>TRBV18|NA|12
CASSPDRSEQYF
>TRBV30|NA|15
CASRGGRNAVYGYTF
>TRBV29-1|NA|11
CSVVAGDGYTF
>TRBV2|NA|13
CASNKVGGNEQFF
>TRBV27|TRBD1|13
CASSFGDRAALTF
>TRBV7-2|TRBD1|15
CASSLPGQGPYEQYF
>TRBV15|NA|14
CATSRAAQREKLFF
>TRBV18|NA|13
CASSPQGLTEAFF